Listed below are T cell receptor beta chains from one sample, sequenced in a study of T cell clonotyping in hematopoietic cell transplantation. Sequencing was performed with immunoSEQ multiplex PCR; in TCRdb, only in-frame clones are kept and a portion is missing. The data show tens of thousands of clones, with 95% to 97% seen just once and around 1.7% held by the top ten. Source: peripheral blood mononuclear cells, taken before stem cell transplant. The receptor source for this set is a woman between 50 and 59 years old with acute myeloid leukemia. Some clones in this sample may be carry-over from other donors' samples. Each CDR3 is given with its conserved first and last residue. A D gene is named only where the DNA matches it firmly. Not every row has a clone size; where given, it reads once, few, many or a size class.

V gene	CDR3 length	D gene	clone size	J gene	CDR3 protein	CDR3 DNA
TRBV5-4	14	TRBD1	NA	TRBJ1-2	CASSLGDRDYGYTF	TGTGCCAGCAGCTTGGGGGACAGAGACTATGGCTACACCTTC
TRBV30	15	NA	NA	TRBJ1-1	CAWTGTDALNTEAFF	TGTGCCTGGACCGGGACGGATGCATTGAACACTGAAGCTTTCTTT
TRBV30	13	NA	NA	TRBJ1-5	CAWSGGPNQPQHF	TGTGCCTGGAGCGGAGGGCCTAATCAGCCCCAGCATTTT
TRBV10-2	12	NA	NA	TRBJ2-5	CASRDPQETQYF	TGCGCCAGCAGGGATCCCCAAGAGACCCAGTACTTC
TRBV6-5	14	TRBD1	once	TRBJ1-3	CASSRTGGVYTIYF	TGTGCCAGCAGTAGGACAGGGGGTGTATACACCATATATTTT
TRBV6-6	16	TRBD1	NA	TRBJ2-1	CASSPGRDRGYNEQFF	TGTGCCAGCAGTCCTGGCCGGGACAGGGGCTACAATGAGCAGTTCTTC
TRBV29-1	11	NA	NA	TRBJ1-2	CSVESGYGYTF	TGCAGCGTTGAATCAGGGTACGGCTACACCTTC
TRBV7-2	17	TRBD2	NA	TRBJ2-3	CASSLGGLAGGIDTQYF	TGTGCCAGCAGCTTAGGTGGACTAGCGGGGGGGATAGATACGCAGTATTTT
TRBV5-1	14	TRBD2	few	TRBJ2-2	CASAGTSDTGELFF	TGCGCCAGCGCCGGGACTAGCGACACCGGGGAGCTGTTTTTT
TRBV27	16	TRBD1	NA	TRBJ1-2	CASTSVTRGRDYGYTF	TGTGCCAGCACCTCAGTAACGAGGGGGCGAGACTATGGCTACACCTTC
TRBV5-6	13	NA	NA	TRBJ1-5	CASSRGTGQPQHF	TGTGCCAGCAGCAGGGGGACGGGCCAGCCCCAGCATTTT
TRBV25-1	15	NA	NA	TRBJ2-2	CASRRGRRGTGELFF	TGTGCCAGCAGGAGGGGGAGGAGGGGCACCGGGGAGCTGTTTTTT
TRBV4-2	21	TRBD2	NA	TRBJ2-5	CASSQDFAAGLAGGTQETQYF	TGTGCCAGCAGCCAAGATTTTGCCGCGGGACTAGCGGGGGGCACCCAAGAGACCCAGTACTTC
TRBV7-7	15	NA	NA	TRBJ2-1	CASSTSGAEYNEQFF	TGTGCTAGCAGCACTTCGGGAGCCGAATACAATGAGCAGTTCTTC
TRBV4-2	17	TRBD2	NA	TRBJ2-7	CASSQIPSGSSGYEQYF	TGTGCCAGCAGCCAGATCCCTAGCGGGAGTTCGGGGTACGAGCAGTACTTC
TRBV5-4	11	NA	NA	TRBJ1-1	CASRLNTEAFF	TGTGCCAGCAGGTTGAACACTGAAGCTTTCTTT
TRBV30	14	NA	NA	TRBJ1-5	CAWSGRGDNQPQHF	TGTGCCTGGAGTGGACGGGGGGATAATCAGCCCCAGCATTTT
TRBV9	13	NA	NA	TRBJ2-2	CASSVHNTGELFF	TGTGCCAGCAGCGTACATAACACCGGGGAGCTGTTTTTT
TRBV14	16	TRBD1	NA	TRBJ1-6	CASSQEGTGVRSPLHF	TGTGCCAGCAGCCAAGAAGGGACAGGGGTTCGTTCACCCCTCCACTTT
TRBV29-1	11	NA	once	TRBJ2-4	CSVAIVDIQYF	TGCAGCGTCGCGATAGTTGACATTCAGTACTTC
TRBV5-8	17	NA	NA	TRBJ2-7	CASSLISSRGPRYEQYF	TGTGCCAGCAGCTTGATTAGTTCGCGGGGACCTAGGTACGAGCAGTACTTC
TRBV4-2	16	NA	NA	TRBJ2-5	CASSGDPSGTGETQYF	TGTGCCAGCAGCGGTGATCCTAGCGGGACAGGGGAGACCCAGTACTTC
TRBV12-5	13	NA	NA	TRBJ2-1	CASGVQGGHEQFF	TGTGCTAGTGGTGTCCAGGGTGGGCATGAGCAGTTCTTC
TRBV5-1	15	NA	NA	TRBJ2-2	CASSLVTLRSGELFF	TGCGCCAGCAGCTTGGTTACGTTGAGGAGCGGGGAGCTGTTTTTT
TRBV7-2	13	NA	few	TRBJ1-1	CASTREWNTEAFF	TGTGCCAGCACCCGGGAATGGAACACTGAAGCTTTCTTT
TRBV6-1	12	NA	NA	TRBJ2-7	CASSESGDEQYF	TGTGCCAGCAGTGAATCAGGGGACGAGCAGTACTTC
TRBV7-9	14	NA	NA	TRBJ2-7	CASSLVPATYEQYF	TGTGCCAGCAGCCTAGTCCCCGCAACCTACGAGCAGTACTTC
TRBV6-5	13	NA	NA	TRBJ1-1	CASSLGRNTEAFF	TGTGCCAGCAGCCTGGGGAGGAACACTGAAGCTTTCTTT
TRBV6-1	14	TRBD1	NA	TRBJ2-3	CASSIGTDTDTQYF	TGTGCCAGCAGTATCGGGACAGACACAGATACGCAGTATTTT
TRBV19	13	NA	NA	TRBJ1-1	CASTLGLNTEAFF	TGTGCCAGTACCCTCGGGTTGAACACTGAAGCTTTCTTT
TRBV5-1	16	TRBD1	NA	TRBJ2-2	CASSLSGTGNTGELFF	TGCGCCAGCAGCTTGTCTGGGACAGGGAACACCGGGGAGCTGTTTTTT
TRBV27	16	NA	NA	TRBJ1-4	CASSLKPTGSNEKLFF	TGTGCCAGCAGTCTAAAACCGACAGGCTCTAATGAAAAACTGTTTTTT
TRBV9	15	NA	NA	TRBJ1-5	CASSVVGTGNQPQHF	TGTGCCAGCAGCGTAGTAGGGACGGGCAATCAGCCCCAGCATTTT
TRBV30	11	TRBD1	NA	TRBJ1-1	CAWNGQAEAFF	TGTGCCTGGAATGGACAGGCCGAAGCTTTCTTT
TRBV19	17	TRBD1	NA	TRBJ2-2	CASSKYPGQPNTGELFF	TGTGCCAGTAGTAAGTACCCGGGACAGCCGAACACCGGGGAGCTGTTTTTT
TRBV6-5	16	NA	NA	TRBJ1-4	CASSYSGTSTNEKLFF	TGTGCCAGCAGTTACTCGGGCACCTCAACTAATGAAAAACTGTTTTTT
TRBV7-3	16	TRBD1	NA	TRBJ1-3	CASSSGQENSGNTIYF	TGTGCCAGCAGCTCCGGACAGGAAAACTCTGGAAACACCATATATTTT